This T cell receptor beta chain was sequenced in a study of T cell responses to AZD1222 COVID-19 vaccine. This CDR3 region has 21 residues. V lost 3 bases and J lost 2; bases outside the gene matches: 19. The germline V gene encodes CDR1 ENHRY and CDR2 SYGVKD. The assay was immunoSEQ multiplex PCR, and TCRdb's table has in-frame clones only and misses some. Of around 97,000 clones listed, about nine tenths are singletons. The chain couples TRBV10-3 to TRBJ2-7; TRBD2 matches 13 bases. The sequenced sample was peripheral blood, obtained on day 0 of AZD1222 vaccination. This clonotype was obtained from an adult in good health. The CDR3 reads CAISEIGLGSTGLAGPYEQYF. The CDR3 DNA reads TGTGCCATCAGTGAAATTGGCCTGGGGAGTACGGGACTAGCGGGACCCTACGAGCAGTACTTC.